This is a list of T cell receptor beta chains from one sample in a study of neoadjuvant nivolumab and ipilimumab in lung cancer. Method: immunoSEQ multiplex PCR; TCRdb's copy keeps in-frame clones and lacks some. The sample has 15,000 to 20,000 clones; around 77% are singletons. The sample here was tumor tissue, taken after neoadjuvant nivolumab, alone or with ipilimumab, at or shortly before surgery. The receptors originated from an adult with non-small cell lung cancer. The CDR3 runs from the conserved cysteine through the conserved F or W. D genes are given only for firm matches. Clone size is not always given. Where it is, it says once, few, many or a class for expanded clones.

CDR3,DNA,size,V,J,D
CASSSGTGGNQPQHF,TGTGCCAGCAGCTCCGGGACAGGGGGCAATCAGCCCCAGCATTTT,.,TRBV5-4,TRBJ1-5,TRBD1
CASSPGAGEQFF,TGTGCCAGTAGCCCCGGGGCTGGGGAGCAGTTCTTC,.,TRBV19,TRBJ2-1,.
CASSFIRAGANVLTF,TGTGCCAGCAGCTTCATCAGGGCTGGGGCCAACGTCCTGACTTTC,.,TRBV5-6,TRBJ2-6,.
CASSLDQGLGANVLTF,TGTGCCAGCAGCTTAGATCAGGGGCTGGGGGCCAACGTCCTGACTTTC,few,TRBV7-9,TRBJ2-6,.
CASSFEGPRETQYF,TGTGCCAGCAGCTTTGAGGGCCCGAGAGAGACCCAGTACTTC,.,TRBV5-4,TRBJ2-5,.
CAWSVSAGSGYTF,TGTGCCTGGAGTGTCTCGGCAGGGTCAGGCTACACCTTC,few,TRBV30,TRBJ1-2,.
CASSGADTQYF,TGTGCCAGCTCCGGGGCAGATACGCAGTATTTT,.,TRBV18,TRBJ2-3,.
CASSQDVGGGWLPQETQYF,TGTGCCAGCAGCCAAGATGTCGGGGGGGGTTGGCTGCCCCAAGAGACCCAGTACTTC,.,TRBV4-2,TRBJ2-5,TRBD2
CASSQDRWGAEAFF,TGCGCCAGCAGCCAAGATAGGTGGGGGGCGGAAGCTTTCTTT,medium-sized,TRBV4-3,TRBJ1-1,.
CASSHGTGDLVGGYTF,TGCGCCAGCAGCCACGGGACAGGGGACCTCGTGGGTGGCTACACCTTC,.,TRBV5-1,TRBJ1-2,TRBD1
CASSPLNRASTGELFF,TGTGCCAGCTCACCCCTGAACAGGGCCAGCACCGGGGAGCTGTTTTTT,.,TRBV18,TRBJ2-2,.
CSADTSGLYNEQFF,TGCAGCGCAGATACTAGCGGGCTTTACAATGAGCAGTTCTTC,once,TRBV29-1,TRBJ2-1,TRBD2
CASSLLAGGDTQYF,TGTGCCAGCAGCTTACTAGCGGGAGGCGATACGCAGTATTTT,once,TRBV5-6,TRBJ2-3,TRBD2
CASSLALQTYYEQYF,TGTGCCAGCAGCTTAGCGCTACAGACATACTACGAGCAGTACTTC,.,TRBV11-2,TRBJ2-7,.
CASSQDIQGTFGAFF,TGTGCCAGCAGCCAAGATATACAAGGGACATTTGGGGCTTTCTTT,.,TRBV4-2,TRBJ1-1,.
CASSPTFGRVTEAFF,TGTGCCAGCAGCCCCACGTTTGGGAGAGTCACTGAAGCTTTCTTT,.,TRBV6-5,TRBJ1-1,.
CASSETSRGVDTEAFF,TGTGCCAGCAGTGAAACATCCAGGGGGGTGGACACTGAAGCTTTCTTT,.,TRBV2,TRBJ1-1,TRBD1
CASSSGTVNSPLHF,TGTGCCAGCAGCTCCGGGACGGTTAATTCACCCCTCCACTTT,few,TRBV7-9,TRBJ1-6,.
CASSGYRGHFAEAFF,TGTGCCAGCAGCGGGTACAGGGGGCATTTTGCTGAAGCTTTCTTT,.,TRBV6-1,TRBJ1-1,TRBD1
CASSFSISGPGEYYEQYF,TGTGCCAGCAGCTTTAGTATCAGTGGACCTGGCGAATACTACGAGCAGTACTTC,.,TRBV5-4,TRBJ2-7,.
CASSLSSSVDEQYF,TGTGCCAGCAGCTTATCGAGTAGCGTAGACGAGCAGTACTTC,.,TRBV7-6,TRBJ2-7,.
CASSEPDRYNEQFF,TGCGCCAGCAGTGAGCCCGACAGGTACAATGAGCAGTTCTTC,.,TRBV10-1,TRBJ2-1,.
CAWKVGLETQYF,TGTGCCTGGAAGGTGGGCTTAGAGACCCAGTACTTC,.,TRBV30,TRBJ2-5,.
CSGGQGANTGELFF,TGCAGCGGGGGACAGGGGGCGAACACCGGGGAGCTGTTTTTT,.,TRBV29-1,TRBJ2-2,TRBD1
CASSLWTGAVNTEAFF,TGTGCCAGCAGCTTATGGACAGGAGCGGTGAACACTGAAGCTTTCTTT,.,TRBV11-1,TRBJ1-1,TRBD1
CASSLGSPGGSAKNIQYF,TGTGCCAGCAGCTTAGGTTCCCCGGGGGGCTCAGCCAAAAACATTCAGTACTTC,.,TRBV7-8,TRBJ2-4,.
CASSETGGPTDTQYF,TGCGCCAGCAGTGAGACGGGGGGCCCCACAGATACGCAGTATTTT,.,TRBV10-1,TRBJ2-3,.
CASSFGGGRNTGELFF,TGTGCCAGCAGTTTCGGCGGGGGGCGGAACACCGGGGAGCTGTTTTTT,.,TRBV7-3,TRBJ2-2,TRBD2
CASSVEGDRYNEQFF,TGTGCCAGCAGCGTAGAGGGGGATCGATACAATGAGCAGTTCTTC,.,TRBV9,TRBJ2-1,.
CASSLGAPRGGGGYYEQYF,TGTGCCAGCAGCTTAGGGGCCCCCCGGGGGGGCGGTGGTTACTACGAGCAGTACTTC,.,TRBV11-3,TRBJ2-7,TRBD2
CASKLQGIGANVLTF,TGTGCCAGCAAATTACAGGGTATCGGGGCCAACGTCCTGACTTTC,.,TRBV19,TRBJ2-6,.
CASSPGQGSLETQYF,TGTGCTAGCAGCCCGGGACAGGGTTCGTTAGAGACCCAGTACTTC,.,TRBV7-7,TRBJ2-5,TRBD1
CASSPDATRFTDTQYF,TGTGCCAGCTCACCAGACGCGACCCGGTTTACAGATACGCAGTATTTT,.,TRBV18,TRBJ2-3,.
CASRSTGVQGTEAFF,TGTGCCAGCAGATCCACCGGGGTTCAAGGGACTGAAGCTTTCTTT,.,TRBV2,TRBJ1-1,.
CASSSTGHYGYTF,TGTGCCAGCAGCTCGACAGGGCACTATGGCTACACCTTC,.,TRBV7-2,TRBJ1-2,TRBD1
CASSTTSNDRGCGVTSTDTQYF,TGCGCCAGCAGTACTACTTCCAATGACAGGGGGTGCGGGGTCACTAGCACAGATACGCAGTATTTT,.,TRBV10-2,TRBJ2-3,TRBD1
CASREGTGEYNEQFF,TGTGCCAGCAGAGAAGGGACAGGGGAATACAATGAGCAGTTCTTC,few,TRBV25-1,TRBJ2-1,TRBD1
CASSLEVGREYSGYTF,TGTGCCAGCAGCTTGGAAGTTGGTAGGGAATACTCTGGCTACACCTTC,few,TRBV5-6,TRBJ1-2,.
CASSLDPLTGGYGYTF,TGCGCCAGCAGCTTGGACCCACTGACAGGGGGCTATGGCTACACCTTC,.,TRBV5-1,TRBJ1-2,TRBD1
CASSFERANTGELFF,TGCGCCAGCAGCTTTGAACGCGCGAACACCGGGGAGCTGTTTTTT,.,TRBV5-1,TRBJ2-2,.
CASRFLGLYQETQYF,TGTGCAAGTCGCTTTTTGGGGCTATACCAAGAGACCCAGTACTTC,.,TRBV12-2,TRBJ2-5,.
CSVPKGGEQYF,TGCAGCGTCCCAAAAGGAGGCGAGCAGTACTTC,.,TRBV29-1,TRBJ2-7,.
CASSFQQGITEAFF,TGTGCCAGCAGTTTCCAACAGGGTATCACTGAAGCTTTCTTT,.,TRBV6-5,TRBJ1-1,.
CASSQGTGGTQPQHF,TGTGCCAGCAGCCAGGGGACAGGAGGCACTCAGCCCCAGCATTTT,once,TRBV4-2,TRBJ1-5,TRBD1
CASSRVGATNEKLFF,TGTGCCAGCAGCCGAGTGGGGGCAACTAATGAAAAACTGTTTTTT,.,TRBV7-9,TRBJ1-4,.
CASSPEGGPGGYTF,TGTGCCAGCAGCCCGGAGGGAGGACCTGGCGGCTACACCTTC,.,TRBV7-6,TRBJ1-2,.
CASSIQGFDNEQFF,TGTGCTAGCAGCATACAGGGGTTCGACAATGAGCAGTTCTTC,once,TRBV7-7,TRBJ2-1,TRBD1
CASSDPSSGAGKETQYF,TGTGCCAGCAGTGACCCATCAAGCGGGGCGGGAAAAGAGACCCAGTACTTC,.,TRBV27,TRBJ2-5,TRBD2